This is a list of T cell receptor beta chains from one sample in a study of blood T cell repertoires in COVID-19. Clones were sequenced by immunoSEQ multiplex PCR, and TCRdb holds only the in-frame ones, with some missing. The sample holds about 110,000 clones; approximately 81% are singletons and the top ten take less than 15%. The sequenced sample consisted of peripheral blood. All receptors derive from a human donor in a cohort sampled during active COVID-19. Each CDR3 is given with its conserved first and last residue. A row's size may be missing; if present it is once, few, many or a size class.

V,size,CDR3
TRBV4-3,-,CASSRDGAGGSGELFF
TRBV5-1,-,CASSSGLAGGYEQYF
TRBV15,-,CATSRETFGQPQHF
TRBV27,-,CASSFTGLQPPYEQYF
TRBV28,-,CASSRVGGYNSPLHF
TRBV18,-,CASSPGQSLMNTEAFF
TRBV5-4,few,CASSLDVPKGPLHF
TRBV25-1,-,CASSEWEGGRDNEQFF
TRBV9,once,CASSASPGQLNTEAFF
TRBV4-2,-,CASSQEGQGEPYEQYF
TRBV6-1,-,CASSEAGGLYGYTF
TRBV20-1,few,CSASPPGTSGGSYEQYF
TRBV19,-,CASSGTAINEKLFF
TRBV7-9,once,CASSFSTTNYGYTF
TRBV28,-,CASSLWGQGAHEQYF
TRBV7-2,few,CASSSRVSNQPQHF
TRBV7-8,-,CASRAWEARDSGELFF
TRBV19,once,CASTPGGVNQPQHF
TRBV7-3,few,CASSEQPNSPLHF
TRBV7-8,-,CASSIQRGPDTQYF
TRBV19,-,CASRSSGAPANYGYTF
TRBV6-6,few,CASRSGLGGETQYF
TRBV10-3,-,CAISEEEAGGLADTQYF
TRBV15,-,CATSRVRTGITYNEQFF